A selection of T cell receptor beta chains follows, all from one sample in a study of OX40 agonist ivuxolimab in advanced cancers. The assay was immunoSEQ multiplex PCR, and TCRdb's table has in-frame clones only and misses some. The sample consists of 30,000 to 45,000 clones, 87% of them appearing once. Specimen: CD4+ or CD8+ T cells sorted from blood, collected in a trial of the OX40 agonist ivuxolimab. The receptors here all came from an adult with an advanced solid tumor such as melanoma, head and neck, liver or kidney cancer. Each CDR3 is given with its conserved first and last residue. Fields, in order: CDR3 length, D gene, clone size, J gene, V gene, CDR3 protein, CDR3 DNA. A D gene is named only where the DNA matches it firmly. Only part of the rows carry a size: once, few, many, or a class if the clone is expanded.

length: 14
D: NA
size: NA
J: TRBJ2-3
V: TRBV9
CDR3: CASRKGTYTDTQYF
DNA: TGTGCCAGCAGGAAGGGAACTTACACAGATACGCAGTATTTT

length: 14
D: NA
size: NA
J: TRBJ2-7
V: TRBV6-5
CDR3: CASSYLGTDYEQYF
DNA: TGTGCCAGCAGTTACCTTGGTACAGACTACGAGCAGTACTTC

length: 15
D: NA
size: once
J: TRBJ2-5
V: TRBV9
CDR3: CASSVGLDRGETQYF
DNA: TGTGCCAGCAGCGTAGGTCTAGACCGCGGGGAGACCCAGTACTTC

length: 16
D: NA
size: NA
J: TRBJ2-2
V: TRBV18
CDR3: CASSPQGVANTGELFF
DNA: TGTGCCAGCTCACCACAGGGGGTGGCGAACACCGGGGAGCTGTTTTTT

length: 15
D: NA
size: NA
J: TRBJ1-4
V: TRBV2
CDR3: CASSAGGKRNEKLFF
DNA: TGTGCCAGCAGTGCTGGGGGGAAGAGGAATGAAAAACTGTTTTTT

length: 15
D: TRBD2
size: NA
J: TRBJ2-7
V: TRBV6-5
CDR3: CASKLAGASVGEQYF
DNA: TGTGCCAGCAAACTAGCGGGGGCGTCGGTGGGCGAGCAGTACTTC

length: 14
D: TRBD1
size: NA
J: TRBJ1-1
V: TRBV28
CDR3: CASSHRGRDTEAFF
DNA: TGTGCCAGCAGTCACAGGGGGCGAGACACTGAAGCTTTCTTT

length: 14
D: NA
size: NA
J: TRBJ2-3
V: TRBV27
CDR3: CASSQSRATDTQYF
DNA: TGTGCCAGCAGTCAATCGAGAGCCACAGATACGCAGTATTTT

length: 15
D: NA
size: NA
J: TRBJ1-6
V: TRBV5-4
CDR3: CASSFFDATHSPLHF
DNA: TGTGCCAGCAGCTTTTTTGACGCCACCCATTCACCCCTCCACTTT

length: 16
D: NA
size: NA
J: TRBJ2-7
V: TRBV11-3
CDR3: CASTSPGRRSRGEQYF
DNA: TGTGCCAGCACCTCCCCGGGGCGGAGAAGTCGGGGCGAGCAGTACTTC

length: 15
D: NA
size: NA
J: TRBJ2-1
V: TRBV6-1
CDR3: CASSEGQGLYNEQFF
DNA: TGTGCCAGCAGTGAAGGGCAGGGGCTCTACAATGAGCAGTTCTTC

length: 15
D: NA
size: NA
J: TRBJ1-1
V: TRBV28
CDR3: CASSLGARGDTEAFF
DNA: TGTGCCAGCAGTTTGGGGGCGCGGGGCGACACTGAAGCTTTCTTT